This T cell receptor (beta chain) was sequenced for a study of low-dose radiotherapy and immunotherapy resistance in tumors. Turning to the study itself: Intravenous cyclophosphamide at 200 mg/m2 preceded radiation and immunotherapy by one day, every two weeks. Daily, from cycle 1 day 1 and for four cycles, patients took oral aspirin 300 mg.

Trimming cost V 3 bases and J 7 bases, with 19 bases left between them. The CDR3 is 15 amino acids. The germline V gene has CDR1 LNHDA and CDR2 SQIVND (reference sequence). As to time point: before trial treatment. In this sample, this clonotype turned up many times. Primers targeting TRAV and TRBV primed first-strand cDNA, covering alpha and beta chains. With a V-primer adapter and a constant-region primer, TCRs were amplified for approximately 20 PCR cycles. Amplification of the isolated mRNA used in vitro transcription. TCRdb reprocessed the reads with MiXCR, giving one entry per CDR3 protein. The sample comprises tens of thousands of distinct CDR3 sequences, about 26% of which are singletons, and roughly 6.5% rests with the top ten.

The sample consisted of PBMCs, taken before treatment. This sequence originates from a male donor with rectosigmoid adenocarcinoma. The chain recombines TRBV19 with TRBJ2-7, with D maybe TRBD1 (5 bases). This CDR3 reads CASSIRQTLGSEQYF. The CDR3 DNA sequence: TGTGCCAGTAGTATCCGACAGACTTTGGGATCGGAGCAGTACTTC. Looking up the rest from reference TRBV19 and TRBJ2-7 gives the full variable domain: DGGITQSPKYLFRKEGQNVTLSCEQNLNHDAMYWYRQDPGQGLRLIYYSQIVNDFQKGDIAEGYSVSREKKESFPLTVTSAQKNPTAFYLCASSIRQTLGSEQYFGPGTRLTVT.